A selection of T cell receptor beta chains follows, all from one sample in a study of blood T cells in healthy people across ages. TCRdb independently ran MiXCR on the 5' RACE reads; one entry per CDR3 protein. Of some 690,000 distinct CDR3 sequences listed, about 24% are singletons. Material: blood. The origin of the receptors is a man between 65 and 85 years old in good health. CDR3s include the opening cysteine and the closing phenylalanine or tryptophan. The D gene is left open where the match is weak. The size of a clone is reported for some rows only, either as once, few or many, or as a class for expanded clones.

V gene: TRBV12-5
J gene: TRBJ2-5
D gene: .
clone size: few
CDR3 DNA: TGTGCTAGCTTTCCGCACTCGGCCCAAGAGACCCAGTACTTC
CDR3 protein: CASFPHSAQETQYF

V gene: TRBV20-1
J gene: TRBJ2-3
D gene: TRBD2
clone size: many
CDR3 DNA: TGCAGTGCTAGAGATGGGCGGGGGAGCACAGATACGCAGTATTTT
CDR3 protein: CSARDGRGSTDTQYF

V gene: TRBV12-3/TRBV12-4
J gene: TRBJ2-5
D gene: TRBD2
clone size: .
CDR3 DNA: TGTGCCAGCAGTTTAAAACTAGCGGGGACCCAGTACTTC
CDR3 protein: CASSLKLAGTQYF

V gene: TRBV12-3/TRBV12-4
J gene: TRBJ1-4
D gene: .
clone size: .
CDR3 DNA: TGTGCCAGCAGTCCCGGGCGTGATCGCGAAAAACTGTTTTTT
CDR3 protein: CASSPGRDREKLFF

V gene: TRBV5-1
J gene: TRBJ1-4
D gene: .
clone size: .
CDR3 DNA: TGCGCCAGCAGCTTTTTGGACGGAGCCCCTAATGAAAAACTGTTTTTT
CDR3 protein: CASSFLDGAPNEKLFF

V gene: TRBV24-1
J gene: TRBJ2-5
D gene: .
clone size: few
CDR3 DNA: TGTGCCACCAGTGATCGGAGATCCCAAGGGACCCAGTACTTC
CDR3 protein: CATSDRRSQGTQYF

V gene: TRBV5-1
J gene: TRBJ2-2
D gene: TRBD1
clone size: few
CDR3 DNA: TGCGCCAGCAGCTGGGACAGCCAAAGCGCGAACACCGGGGAGCTGTTTTTT
CDR3 protein: CASSWDSQSANTGELFF

V gene: TRBV4-1
J gene: TRBJ2-5
D gene: .
clone size: .
CDR3 DNA: TGCGCCAGCAGCCAAGATCCGAGGGAAAAGACCCAGTACTTC
CDR3 protein: CASSQDPREKTQYF

V gene: TRBV5-1
J gene: TRBJ2-1
D gene: .
clone size: many
CDR3 DNA: TGCGCCAGCAGCCCCTCCCCGAGCTCCTACAATGAGCAGTTCTTC
CDR3 protein: CASSPSPSSYNEQFF

V gene: TRBV7-2
J gene: TRBJ2-3
D gene: TRBD2
clone size: .
CDR3 DNA: TGTGCCAGCAGCTTAAAGGCGGGAGTTGATACGCAGTATTTT
CDR3 protein: CASSLKAGVDTQYF

V gene: TRBV9
J gene: TRBJ2-5
D gene: .
clone size: .
CDR3 DNA: TGTGCCAGCAGCGTCGGCTTACAGACCCAAGAGACCCAGCACTTC
CDR3 protein: CASSVGLQTQETQHF

V gene: TRBV28
J gene: TRBJ1-2
D gene: .
clone size: .
CDR3 DNA: TGTGCCAGCAGGTCACCCCTGGGCTATGGCTACACCTTC
CDR3 protein: CASRSPLGYGYTF

V gene: TRBV7-3
J gene: TRBJ2-1
D gene: TRBD1
clone size: few
CDR3 DNA: TGTGCCAGCAGCTTAATCCCCGGACAGGCCAATGAGCAGTTCTTC
CDR3 protein: CASSLIPGQANEQFF

V gene: TRBV6-5
J gene: TRBJ1-2
D gene: TRBD1
clone size: .
CDR3 DNA: TGTGCCAGCAGTTACCGTCCCGGGACAGGGCCCGGGAACTATGGCTACACCTTC
CDR3 protein: CASSYRPGTGPGNYGYTF

V gene: TRBV29-1
J gene: TRBJ1-5
D gene: .
clone size: .
CDR3 DNA: TGCAGCGTTAACCAGGGGACGGGTCAGCCCCAGCATTTT
CDR3 protein: CSVNQGTGQPQHF

V gene: TRBV9
J gene: TRBJ2-1
D gene: TRBD2
clone size: .
CDR3 DNA: TGTGCCAGCAGCGGAAGGAGCGGGGGTTACAATGAGCAGTTCTTC
CDR3 protein: CASSGRSGGYNEQFF

V gene: TRBV7-9
J gene: TRBJ2-3
D gene: .
clone size: .
CDR3 DNA: TGTGCCAGCAGCTTAGGAGGCAACACCCGCACAGATACGCAGTATTTT
CDR3 protein: CASSLGGNTRTDTQYF

V gene: TRBV12-3/TRBV12-4
J gene: TRBJ2-1
D gene: .
clone size: few
CDR3 DNA: TGTGCCAGCAGTTTGCTTCCAGCGGCCTCTTTGGATGAGCAGTTCTTC
CDR3 protein: CASSLLPAASLDEQFF

V gene: TRBV28
J gene: TRBJ1-5
D gene: TRBD1
clone size: .
CDR3 DNA: TGTGCCAGCAAGACAGGGATGAGCCCCCAGCATTTT
CDR3 protein: CASKTGMSPQHF

V gene: TRBV5-1
J gene: TRBJ1-1
D gene: TRBD1
clone size: .
CDR3 DNA: TGCGCCAGCAGCTCAAGGGGCCGGACAGGGGGCCTAGAGCTAGCTTTCTTT
CDR3 protein: CASSSRGRTGGLELAFF

V gene: TRBV7-8
J gene: TRBJ1-5
D gene: .
clone size: .
CDR3 DNA: TGTGCCAGCAGCGAGAGGACAGTTAGCAATCAGCCCCAGCATTTT
CDR3 protein: CASSERTVSNQPQHF

V gene: TRBV5-1
J gene: TRBJ1-4
D gene: .
clone size: many
CDR3 DNA: TGCGCCAGCAGCGCCGGGCCCAACGTGGAAAAACTGTTTTTT
CDR3 protein: CASSAGPNVEKLFF

V gene: TRBV11-2
J gene: TRBJ2-1
D gene: TRBD2
clone size: .
CDR3 DNA: TGTGCCAGCAGCTTAGGGACTAGCGGGAGGCCTAATGAGCAGTTCTTC
CDR3 protein: CASSLGTSGRPNEQFF

V gene: TRBV12-3/TRBV12-4
J gene: TRBJ2-1
D gene: .
clone size: .
CDR3 DNA: TGTGCCAGCAGCAGGCGGGGGCTACCCTACAATGAGCAGTTCTTC
CDR3 protein: CASSRRGLPYNEQFF

V gene: TRBV24-1
J gene: TRBJ2-1
D gene: .
clone size: .
CDR3 DNA: TGTGCCACCGGACTAATCCATGAGCAGTTCTTC
CDR3 protein: CATGLIHEQFF

V gene: TRBV19
J gene: TRBJ2-5
D gene: .
clone size: few
CDR3 DNA: TGTGCCAGTAGTATGGGCCTTAGTGGGACCCAGTACTTC
CDR3 protein: CASSMGLSGTQYF

V gene: TRBV2
J gene: TRBJ2-3
D gene: .
clone size: .
CDR3 DNA: TGTGCCAGCTCCAGCGAAAGCACAGATACGCAGTATTTT
CDR3 protein: CASSSESTDTQYF

V gene: TRBV7-6
J gene: TRBJ1-1
D gene: .
clone size: .
CDR3 DNA: TGTGCCAGCAGCTTAGAATTCACATTCACTGAAGCTTTCTTT
CDR3 protein: CASSLEFTFTEAFF

V gene: TRBV5-1
J gene: TRBJ2-1
D gene: .
clone size: many
CDR3 DNA: TGCGCCAGCAGCACCTTAGGATCCAGCTCCTACAATGAGCAGTTCTTC
CDR3 protein: CASSTLGSSSYNEQFF

V gene: TRBV12-3/TRBV12-4
J gene: TRBJ1-2
D gene: TRBD1
clone size: few
CDR3 DNA: TGTGCCAGCAGTTCAGGGGGCGCCGGCTACACCTTC
CDR3 protein: CASSSGGAGYTF

V gene: TRBV7-2
J gene: TRBJ2-3
D gene: .
clone size: .
CDR3 DNA: TGTGCCAGCAGCTTAGGGTTCGGAGATACGCAGTATTTT
CDR3 protein: CASSLGFGDTQYF

V gene: TRBV15
J gene: TRBJ1-4
D gene: .
clone size: .
CDR3 DNA: TGTGCCACCAGCAACCAACTGACAGGAAAGTTGGGAGAAAAACTGTTTTTT
CDR3 protein: CATSNQLTGKLGEKLFF

V gene: TRBV3-1
J gene: TRBJ1-2
D gene: .
clone size: few
CDR3 DNA: TGTGCCAGCAGCCAACGGGGAGGGTATGGCTACACCTTC
CDR3 protein: CASSQRGGYGYTF

V gene: TRBV6-5
J gene: TRBJ1-2
D gene: TRBD1
clone size: .
CDR3 DNA: TGTGCCAGCAGACGACAGGGGGCATCGGCAAATGGCTACACCTTC
CDR3 protein: CASRRQGASANGYTF

V gene: TRBV7-2
J gene: TRBJ2-1
D gene: .
clone size: few
CDR3 DNA: TGTGCCAGCAGCTTAGGACTAGATTGGGGGCTTGGGCAGTTCTTC
CDR3 protein: CASSLGLDWGLGQFF

V gene: TRBV29-1
J gene: TRBJ1-4
D gene: .
clone size: .
CDR3 DNA: TGCAGCGCAGGGATTCCTTCGGCTAATGGAAAACTGTTTTTT
CDR3 protein: CSAGIPSANGKLFF

V gene: TRBV5-1
J gene: TRBJ2-5
D gene: TRBD1
clone size: few
CDR3 DNA: TGCGCCAGCAGCTTTGGTCCGAGGGGGCGGCAAGAGACCCAGTACTTC
CDR3 protein: CASSFGPRGRQETQYF

V gene: TRBV24-1
J gene: TRBJ2-3
D gene: TRBD1
clone size: .
CDR3 DNA: TGTGCCACCAGTGAGCCGACAGGGATGGATACGCAGTATTTT
CDR3 protein: CATSEPTGMDTQYF

V gene: TRBV25-1
J gene: TRBJ2-3
D gene: TRBD1
clone size: .
CDR3 DNA: TGTGCCAGCAGTGAGAACAGGGGAACAGATACGCAGTATTTT
CDR3 protein: CASSENRGTDTQYF

V gene: TRBV7-9
J gene: TRBJ2-1
D gene: .
clone size: few
CDR3 DNA: TGTGCCAGCAGCCTGGGCGCGACTAGGGGGGTTTACAATGAGCAGTTCTTC
CDR3 protein: CASSLGATRGVYNEQFF

V gene: TRBV29-1
J gene: TRBJ1-2
D gene: TRBD1
clone size: .
CDR3 DNA: TGCAGCGTGCGGACAGGGGGCAGTGGCTACACCTTC
CDR3 protein: CSVRTGGSGYTF

V gene: TRBV11-2
J gene: TRBJ2-1
D gene: .
clone size: few
CDR3 DNA: TGTGCCAGCAGTCCCCAGGGGCGGGAGTTCCACTACAATGAGCAGTTCTTC
CDR3 protein: CASSPQGREFHYNEQFF

V gene: TRBV7-2
J gene: TRBJ1-1
D gene: .
clone size: few
CDR3 DNA: TGTGCCAGCAGCCCCCAAGGGGGGGGATGGGGGACTGGGGCTTTCTTT
CDR3 protein: CASSPQGGGWGTGAFF

V gene: TRBV6-5
J gene: TRBJ2-3
D gene: .
clone size: .
CDR3 DNA: TGTGCCAGCAGTTACTCCGACCCTCCCACAGATACGCAGTATTTT
CDR3 protein: CASSYSDPPTDTQYF

V gene: TRBV25-1
J gene: TRBJ1-1
D gene: .
clone size: .
CDR3 DNA: TGTGCCAGCAGTGAATCGGGTGGATACACTGAAGCTTTCTTT
CDR3 protein: CASSESGGYTEAFF

V gene: TRBV27
J gene: TRBJ2-1
D gene: TRBD2
clone size: few
CDR3 DNA: TGTTTAACCAGAGAGGCTAGCGGGAGGGTAGGGAATGAGCAGTTCTTC
CDR3 protein: CLTREASGRVGNEQFF